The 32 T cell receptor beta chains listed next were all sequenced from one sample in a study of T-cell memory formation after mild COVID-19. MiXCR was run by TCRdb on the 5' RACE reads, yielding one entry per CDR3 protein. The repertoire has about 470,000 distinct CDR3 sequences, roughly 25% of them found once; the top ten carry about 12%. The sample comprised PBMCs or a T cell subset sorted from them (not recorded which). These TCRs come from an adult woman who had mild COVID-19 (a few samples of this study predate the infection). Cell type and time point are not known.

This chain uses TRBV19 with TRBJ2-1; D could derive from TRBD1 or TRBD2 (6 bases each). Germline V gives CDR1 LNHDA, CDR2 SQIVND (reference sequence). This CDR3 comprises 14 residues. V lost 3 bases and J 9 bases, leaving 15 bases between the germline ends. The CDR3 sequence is CASSILGGGGEQFF. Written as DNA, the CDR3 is TGTGCCAGTAGTATCCTCGGAGGAGGGGGTGAGCAGTTCTTC.

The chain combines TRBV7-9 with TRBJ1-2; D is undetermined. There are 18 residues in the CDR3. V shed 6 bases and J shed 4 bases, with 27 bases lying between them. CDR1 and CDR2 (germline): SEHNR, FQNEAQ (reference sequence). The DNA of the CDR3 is TGTGCCAGCAGTCCCGGGATGGAAGCTATGGTGACCCGCTATGGCTACACCTTC. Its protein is CASSPGMEAMVTRYGYTF.

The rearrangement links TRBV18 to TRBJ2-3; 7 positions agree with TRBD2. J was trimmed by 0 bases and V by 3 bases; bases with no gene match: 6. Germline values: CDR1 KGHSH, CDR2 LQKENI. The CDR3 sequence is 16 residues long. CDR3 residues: CASSPRLAASTDTQYF. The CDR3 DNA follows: TGTGCCAGCTCACCCAGACTAGCTGCTAGCACAGATACGCAGTATTTT.

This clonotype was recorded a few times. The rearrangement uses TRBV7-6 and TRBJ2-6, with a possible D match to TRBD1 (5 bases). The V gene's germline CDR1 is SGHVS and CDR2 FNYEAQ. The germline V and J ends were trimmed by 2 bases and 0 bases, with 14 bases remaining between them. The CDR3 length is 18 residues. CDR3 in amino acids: CASSLPGHTSSGANVLTF. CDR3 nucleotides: TGTGCCAGCAGCTTACCTGGACATACGAGCTCTGGGGCCAACGTCCTGACTTTC.

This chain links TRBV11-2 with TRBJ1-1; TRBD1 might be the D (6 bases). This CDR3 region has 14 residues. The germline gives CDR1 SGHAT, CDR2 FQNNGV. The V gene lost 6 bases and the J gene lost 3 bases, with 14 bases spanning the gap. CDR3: CASSSAGVHTEAFF. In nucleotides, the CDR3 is TGTGCCAGCAGTTCCGCAGGGGTGCACACTGAAGCTTTCTTT.

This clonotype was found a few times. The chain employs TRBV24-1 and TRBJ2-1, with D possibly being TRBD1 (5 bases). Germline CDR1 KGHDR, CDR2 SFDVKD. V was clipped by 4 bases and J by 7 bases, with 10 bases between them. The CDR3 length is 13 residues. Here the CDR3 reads CATSDLSGNEQFF. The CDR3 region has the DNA TGTGCCACCAGTGACCTATCAGGGAATGAGCAGTTCTTC.

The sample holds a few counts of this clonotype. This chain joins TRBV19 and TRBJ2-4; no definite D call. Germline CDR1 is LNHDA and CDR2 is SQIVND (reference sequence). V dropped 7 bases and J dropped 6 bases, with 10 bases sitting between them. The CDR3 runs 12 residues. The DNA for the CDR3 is TGTGCCAGTAATCACGTAGGAAACATTCAGTACTTC. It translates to CASNHVGNIQYF.

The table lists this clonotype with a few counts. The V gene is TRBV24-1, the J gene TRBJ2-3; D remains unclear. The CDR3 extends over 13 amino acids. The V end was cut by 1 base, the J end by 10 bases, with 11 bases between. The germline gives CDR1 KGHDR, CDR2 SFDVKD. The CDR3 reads CATSDFSNTPQYF. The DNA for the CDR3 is TGTGCCACCAGTGATTTCAGTAATACCCCGCAGTATTTT.

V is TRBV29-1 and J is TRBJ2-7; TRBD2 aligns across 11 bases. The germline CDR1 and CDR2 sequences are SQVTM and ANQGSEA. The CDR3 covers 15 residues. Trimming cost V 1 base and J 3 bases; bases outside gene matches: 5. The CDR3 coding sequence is TGCAGCGTTGAAGGGGGTAGCGGGGGGGACTACGAGCAGTACTTC. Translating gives CSVEGGSGGDYEQYF.

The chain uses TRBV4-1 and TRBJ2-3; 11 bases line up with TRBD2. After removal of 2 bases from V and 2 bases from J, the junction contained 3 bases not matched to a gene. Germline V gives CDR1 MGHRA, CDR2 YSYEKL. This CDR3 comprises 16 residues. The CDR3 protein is CASSQILAGATDTQYF. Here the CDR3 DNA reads TGCGCCAGCAGCCAAATACTAGCGGGGGCCACAGATACGCAGTATTTT.

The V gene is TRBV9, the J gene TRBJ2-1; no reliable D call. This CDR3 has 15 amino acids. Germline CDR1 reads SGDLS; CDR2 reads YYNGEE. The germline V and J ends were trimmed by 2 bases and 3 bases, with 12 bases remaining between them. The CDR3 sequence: CASSVDRGIYNEQFF. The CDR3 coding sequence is TGTGCCAGCAGCGTGGATCGAGGTATCTACAATGAGCAGTTCTTC. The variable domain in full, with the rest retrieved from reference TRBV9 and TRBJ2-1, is DSGVTQTPKHLITATGQRVTLRCSPRSGDLSVYWYQQSLDQGLQFLIQYYNGEERAKGNILERFSAQQFPDLHSELNLSSLELGDSALYFCASSVDRGIYNEQFFGPGTRLTVL.

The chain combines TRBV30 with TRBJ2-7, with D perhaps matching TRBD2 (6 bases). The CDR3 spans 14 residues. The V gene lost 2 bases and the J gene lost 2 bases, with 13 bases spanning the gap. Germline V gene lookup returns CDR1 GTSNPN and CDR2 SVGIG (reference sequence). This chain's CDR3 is CAWSPGLIAYEQYF. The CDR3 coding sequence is TGTGCCTGGAGTCCGGGACTGATTGCCTACGAGCAGTACTTC.

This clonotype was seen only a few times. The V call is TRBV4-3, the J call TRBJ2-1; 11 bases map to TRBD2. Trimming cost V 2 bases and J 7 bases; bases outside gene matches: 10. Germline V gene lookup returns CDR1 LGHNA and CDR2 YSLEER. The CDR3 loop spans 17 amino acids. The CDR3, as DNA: TGCGCCAGCAGCCAAAATACACTAGCGGGAGTAGCGAATGAGCAGTTCTTC. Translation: CASSQNTLAGVANEQFF.

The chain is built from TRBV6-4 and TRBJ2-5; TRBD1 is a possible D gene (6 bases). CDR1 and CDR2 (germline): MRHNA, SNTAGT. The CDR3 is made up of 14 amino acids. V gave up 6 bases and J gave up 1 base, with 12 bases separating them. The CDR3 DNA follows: TGTGCCAGCAGCCGACAGGCGTTCCAAGAGACCCAGTACTTC. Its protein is CASSRQAFQETQYF.

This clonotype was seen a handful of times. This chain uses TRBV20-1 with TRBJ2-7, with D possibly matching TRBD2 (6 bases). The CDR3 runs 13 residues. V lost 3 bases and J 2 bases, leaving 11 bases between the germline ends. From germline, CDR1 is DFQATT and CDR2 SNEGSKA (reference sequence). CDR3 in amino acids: CSARAGLTYEQYF. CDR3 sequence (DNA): TGCAGTGCTAGGGCGGGGCTTACCTACGAGCAGTACTTC.

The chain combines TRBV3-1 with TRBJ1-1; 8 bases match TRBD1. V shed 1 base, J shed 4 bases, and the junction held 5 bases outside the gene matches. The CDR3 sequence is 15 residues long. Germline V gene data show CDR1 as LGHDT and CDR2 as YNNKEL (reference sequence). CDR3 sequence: CASSQGTGGGTEAFF. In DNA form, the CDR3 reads TGTGCCAGCAGCCAAGGAACAGGGGGAGGCACTGAAGCTTTCTTT.

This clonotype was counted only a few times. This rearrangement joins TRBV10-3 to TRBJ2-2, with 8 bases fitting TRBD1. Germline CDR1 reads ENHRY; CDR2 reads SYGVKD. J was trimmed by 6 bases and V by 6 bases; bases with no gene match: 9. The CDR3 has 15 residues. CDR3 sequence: CAISVTGVASGELFF. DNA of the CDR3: TGTGCCATCAGCGTGACAGGGGTTGCTTCCGGGGAGCTGTTTTTT.

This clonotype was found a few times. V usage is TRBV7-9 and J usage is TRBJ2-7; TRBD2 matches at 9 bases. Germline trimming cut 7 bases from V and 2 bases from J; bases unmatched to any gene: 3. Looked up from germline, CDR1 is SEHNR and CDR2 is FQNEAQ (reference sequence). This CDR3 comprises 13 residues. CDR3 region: CASISSGAYEQYF. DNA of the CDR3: TGTGCCAGCATTTCTAGCGGGGCCTACGAGCAGTACTTC.

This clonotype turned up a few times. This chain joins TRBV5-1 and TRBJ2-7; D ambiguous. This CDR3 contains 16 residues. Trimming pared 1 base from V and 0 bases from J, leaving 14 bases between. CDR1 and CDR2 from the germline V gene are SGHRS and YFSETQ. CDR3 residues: CASSLNPGQSSYEQYF. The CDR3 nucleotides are TGCGCCAGCAGCTTGAATCCGGGCCAGAGCTCCTACGAGCAGTACTTC.

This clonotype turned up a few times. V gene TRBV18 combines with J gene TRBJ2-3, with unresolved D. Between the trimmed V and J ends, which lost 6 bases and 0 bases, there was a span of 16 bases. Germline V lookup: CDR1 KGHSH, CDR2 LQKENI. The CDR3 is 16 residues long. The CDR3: CASSPVTEESTDTQYF. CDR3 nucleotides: TGTGCCAGCTCCCCCGTCACTGAGGAAAGCACAGATACGCAGTATTTT.

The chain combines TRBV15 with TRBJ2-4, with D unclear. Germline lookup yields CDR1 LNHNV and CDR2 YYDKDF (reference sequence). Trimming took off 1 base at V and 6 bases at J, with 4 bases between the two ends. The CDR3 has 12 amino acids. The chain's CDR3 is CATSRGVNIQYF. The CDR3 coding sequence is TGTGCCACCAGCAGAGGGGTAAACATTCAGTACTTC.

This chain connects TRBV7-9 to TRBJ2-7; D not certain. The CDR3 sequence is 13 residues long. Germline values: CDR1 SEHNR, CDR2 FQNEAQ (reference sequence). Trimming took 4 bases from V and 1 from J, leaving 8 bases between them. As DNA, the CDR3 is TGTGCCAGCAGCTCCGCCCGGTCCTACGAGCAGTACTTC. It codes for CASSSARSYEQYF.

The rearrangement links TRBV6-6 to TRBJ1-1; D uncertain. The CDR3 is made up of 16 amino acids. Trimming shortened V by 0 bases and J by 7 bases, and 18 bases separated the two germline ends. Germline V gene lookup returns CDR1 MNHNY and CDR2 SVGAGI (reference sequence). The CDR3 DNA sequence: TGTGCCAGCAGTTACTCGATGTACATACCCCACGATGAAGCTTTCTTT. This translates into CASSYSMYIPHDEAFF.

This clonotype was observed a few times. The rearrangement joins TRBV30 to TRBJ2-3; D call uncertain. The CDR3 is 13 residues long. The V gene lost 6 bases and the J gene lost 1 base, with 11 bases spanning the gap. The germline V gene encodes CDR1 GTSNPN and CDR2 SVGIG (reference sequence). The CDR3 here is CACDSPGTDTQYF. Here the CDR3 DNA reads TGTGCCTGCGATAGCCCGGGCACAGATACGCAGTATTTT.

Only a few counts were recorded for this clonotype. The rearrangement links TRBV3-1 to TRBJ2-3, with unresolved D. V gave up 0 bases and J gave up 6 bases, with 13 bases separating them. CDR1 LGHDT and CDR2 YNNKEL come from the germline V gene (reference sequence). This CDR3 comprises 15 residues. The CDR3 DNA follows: TGTGCCAGCAGCCAAGATCCGGGCATTTCGGATACGCAGTATTTT. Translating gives CASSQDPGISDTQYF.

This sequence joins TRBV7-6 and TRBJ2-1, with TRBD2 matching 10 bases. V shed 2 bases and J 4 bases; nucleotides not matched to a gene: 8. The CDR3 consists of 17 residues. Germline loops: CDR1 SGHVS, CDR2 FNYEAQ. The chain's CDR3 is CASSLSSGGAGYNEQFF. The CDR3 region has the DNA TGTGCCAGCAGCTTATCGAGCGGGGGGGCGGGATACAATGAGCAGTTCTTC. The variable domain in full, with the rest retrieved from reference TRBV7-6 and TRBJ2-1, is GAGVSQSPRYKVTKRGQDVALRCDPISGHVSLYWYRQALGQGPEFLTYFNYEAQQDKSGLPNDRFSAERPEGSISTLTIQRTEQRDSAMYRCASSLSSGGAGYNEQFFGPGTRLTVL.

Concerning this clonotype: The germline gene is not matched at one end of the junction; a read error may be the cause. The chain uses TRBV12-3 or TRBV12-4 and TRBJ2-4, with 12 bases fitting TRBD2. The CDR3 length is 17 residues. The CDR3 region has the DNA TGTGCCAGCAGTCTAGCGGGAGGGCCGGCGACCAAGGACATTCAGTACTTC. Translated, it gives CASSLAGGPATKDIQYF.

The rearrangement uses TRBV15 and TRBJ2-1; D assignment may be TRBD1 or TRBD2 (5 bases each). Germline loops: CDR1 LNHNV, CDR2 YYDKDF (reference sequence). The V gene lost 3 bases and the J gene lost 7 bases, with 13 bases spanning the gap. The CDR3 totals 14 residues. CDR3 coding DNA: TGTGCCACCAGCAGGGCCGGGACCTTGAATGAGCAGTTCTTC. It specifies CATSRAGTLNEQFF.

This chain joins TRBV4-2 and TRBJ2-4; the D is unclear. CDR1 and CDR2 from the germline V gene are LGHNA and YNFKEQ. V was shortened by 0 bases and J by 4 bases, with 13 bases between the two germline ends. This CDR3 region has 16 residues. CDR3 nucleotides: TGTGCCAGCAGCCAAGATACCAGGCAAAATAAAAACATTCAGTACTTC. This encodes CASSQDTRQNKNIQYF.

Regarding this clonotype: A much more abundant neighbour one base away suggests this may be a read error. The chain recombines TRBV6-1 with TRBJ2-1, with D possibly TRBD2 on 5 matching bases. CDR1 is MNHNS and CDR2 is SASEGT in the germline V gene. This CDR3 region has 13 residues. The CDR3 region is CDSSGRFSDEQFF. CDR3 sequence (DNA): TGTGACAGCAGTGGACGGTTTAGCGATGAGCAGTTCTTC.

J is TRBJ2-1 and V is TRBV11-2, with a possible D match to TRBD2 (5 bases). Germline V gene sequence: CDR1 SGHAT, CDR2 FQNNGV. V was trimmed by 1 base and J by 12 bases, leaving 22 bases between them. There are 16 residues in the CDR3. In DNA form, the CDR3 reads TGTGCCAGCAGCTTAGTACTCTCCCGAACCCCTGAGGGGCAGTTCTTC. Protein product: CASSLVLSRTPEGQFF.

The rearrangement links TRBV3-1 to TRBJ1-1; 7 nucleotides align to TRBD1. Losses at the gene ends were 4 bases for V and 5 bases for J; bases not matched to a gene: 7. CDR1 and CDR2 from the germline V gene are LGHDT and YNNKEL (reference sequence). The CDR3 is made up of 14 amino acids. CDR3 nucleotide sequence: TGTGCCAGCAGCCCCGGGGACAGTTGGACTGAAGCTTTCTTT. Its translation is CASSPGDSWTEAFF.